The clone carrying this T cell receptor (beta chain) was counted once. The data derive from a study of blood T cell repertoires in COVID-19. Background on the study: T cells, B-cell-depleted T cells, or PBMCs provided the cDNA or gDNA that served as material.

Germline CDR1 reads LGHNA; CDR2 reads YNFKEQ. Trimming removed 4 bases at V and 8 bases at J, with 13 bases between. CDR3 size: 13 residues. In the original processing: By means of reference gene primer amplification, nucleated cell counts were estimated. Only in-frame clones appear in the TCRdb table, and some are missing; sequencing was by immunoSEQ multiplex PCR. D and trimming were read from the DNA, whereas the V and J calls and clone size are those reported in that table. The data contain approximately 120,000 clones, more than 80% of them singletons. The chain is built from TRBV4-2 and TRBJ2-3; tentatively, D is TRBD1 (6 bases). This clonotype was sampled from a human donor in a cohort sampled during active COVID-19. Sequenced sample: peripheral blood. CDR3 sequence (DNA): TGTGCCAGCAGCCGAAGGGGACACGCTACGCAGTATTTT. This encodes CASSRRGHATQYF.